The rows below give T cell receptor beta chains drawn from one sample of a study of T cells after posttransplantation cyclophosphamide. TCRdb's copy holds only in-frame clones and misses some; the assay was immunoSEQ multiplex PCR. The table shows some 6,700 clones, with just over 90% occurring only once. The source was CD8+ T cells sorted from blood, collected after allogeneic stem cell transplant with posttransplant cyclophosphamide. These receptors were collected from a male patient aged 55 to 69 who received an allogeneic stem cell transplant from a related donor and was CMV-positive. Some T cells may be the graft donor's. CDR3s include the opening cysteine and the closing phenylalanine or tryptophan. D genes are given only for firm matches. Part of the rows lack a size; the others show once, few, many or a class for expanded clones.

>NA|NA|TRBJ1-2|TRBV6-5
CASSSDSPNYGYTF
TGTGCCAGCAGTTCCGACAGCCCTAACTATGGCTACACCTTC
>NA|NA|TRBJ1-2|TRBV5-6
CASSWDTATAVYGYTF
TGTGCCAGCAGCTGGGACACCGCAACGGCCGTCTATGGCTACACCTTC
>TRBD2|NA|TRBJ2-1|TRBV5-1
CASSLGSWGGVSSYNEQFF
TGCGCCAGCAGCTTGGGGTCGTGGGGGGGGGTAAGCTCCTACAATGAGCAGTTCTTC
>TRBD2|NA|TRBJ2-5|TRBV19
CASSMGTRGQETQYF
TGTGCCAGTAGTATGGGGACTAGGGGTCAAGAGACCCAGTACTTC
>NA|NA|TRBJ2-1|TRBV15
CATSRDSGGPYNEQFF
TGTGCCACCAGCAGAGATTCCGGGGGACCCTACAATGAGCAGTTCTTC
>NA|NA|TRBJ1-1|TRBV4-2
CASSQVEVSTEAFF
TGTGCCAGCAGCCAAGTAGAGGTTAGCACTGAAGCTTTCTTT
>NA|NA|TRBJ1-2|TRBV15
CATTTGQSYGYTF
TGTGCCACCACAACTGGACAGAGCTATGGCTACACCTTC
>TRBD2|NA|TRBJ2-1|TRBV9
CASSAPAGDYNEQFF
TGTGCCAGCAGCGCACCCGCGGGAGACTACAATGAGCAGTTCTTC
>NA|NA|TRBJ2-3|TRBV21-1
CASRTSPGLRVSTDTQYF
TGTGCCAGCCGCACCTCGCCGGGACTCAGAGTTAGCACAGATACGCAGTATTTT
>NA|once|TRBJ2-7|TRBV9
CASSVAGSGDYEQYF
TGTGCCAGCAGCGTAGCGGGGTCCGGGGACTACGAGCAGTACTTC
>NA|NA|TRBJ2-3|TRBV6-5
CASSWRGTDTQYF
TGTGCCAGCAGTTGGCGGGGCACAGATACGCAGTATTTT
>TRBD1|NA|TRBJ2-5|TRBV5-1
CASSLPSGQGHQETQYF
TGCGCCAGCAGCTTGCCTTCCGGACAGGGGCACCAAGAGACCCAGTACTTC
>NA|NA|TRBJ2-7|TRBV28
CASSSRTAFPYEQYF
TGTGCCAGCAGTTCCCGGACAGCCTTTCCTTACGAGCAGTACTTC
>TRBD1|NA|TRBJ2-1|TRBV4-1
CASSQEGQAPEQFF
TGCGCCAGCAGCCAAGAGGGACAGGCCCCTGAGCAGTTCTTC
>NA|NA|TRBJ2-7|TRBV21-1
CASSPQGQGMEGQYF
TGTGCCAGCAGCCCCCAGGGACAGGGAATGGAGGGACAGTACTTC
>NA|NA|TRBJ1-2|TRBV19
CASSLNEVASDGYTF
TGTGCCAGTAGTTTGAACGAGGTCGCGTCGGATGGCTACACCTTC
>NA|NA|TRBJ2-2|TRBV5-6
CASSLAGQGDTGELFF
TGTGCCAGCAGCTTGGCCGGTCAGGGTGACACCGGGGAGCTGTTTTTT
>NA|once|TRBJ1-6|TRBV5-8
CASSFLGEAYSPLHF
TGTGCCAGCAGCTTCCTCGGAGAAGCCTATTCCCCCCTCCACTTT
>TRBD2|NA|TRBJ2-1|TRBV4-2
CASSQTSGGVTYNEQFF
TGTGCCAGCAGCCAAACCAGCGGGGGGGTAACATACAATGAGCAGTTCTTC
>TRBD1|NA|TRBJ2-2|TRBV15
CATSRDRGQAGELFF
TGTGCCACCAGCAGAGATAGAGGACAGGCCGGGGAGCTGTTTTTT
>TRBD1|NA|TRBJ1-2|TRBV4-3
CASSRAFETGGRFDGYTF
TGCGCCAGCAGCCGGGCCTTCGAGACAGGGGGACGATTTGATGGCTACACCTTC
>NA|NA|TRBJ1-2|TRBV6-5
CASSYLNRGIYGYTF
TGTGCCAGCAGTTACCTCAATAGGGGGATCTATGGCTACACCTTC
>NA|few|TRBJ1-2|TRBV13
CASSLGQTNYGYTF
TGTGCCAGCAGCTTAGGACAGACTAACTATGGCTACACCTTC
>TRBD2|NA|TRBJ2-5|TRBV28
CASSLLITSGGEETQYF
TGTGCCAGCAGTTTACTGATCACTAGCGGGGGGGAAGAGACCCAGTACTTC
>NA|NA|TRBJ1-1|TRBV5-1
CASSLASRGTEAFF
TGCGCCAGCAGCTTGGCCTCCCGAGGCACTGAAGCTTTCTTT
>NA|NA|TRBJ1-2|TRBV7-9
CASSLGQYYGYTF
TGTGCCAGCAGCTTAGGACAGTACTATGGCTACACCTTC
>TRBD1|NA|TRBJ2-6|TRBV4-3
CASSQAGQGPSGANVLTF
TGCGCCAGCAGCCAAGCAGGACAGGGCCCCTCTGGGGCCAACGTCCTGACTTTC